This is a list of T cell receptor beta chains from one sample in a study of blood T cell repertoires in COVID-19. Assay used: immunoSEQ multiplex PCR; TCRdb lists only in-frame clones, some missing. There are approximately 250,000 clones in the sample; around 83% occur only once, and about 1.5% lies in the top ten. Sequencing was done on a sample of peripheral blood. The receptors here all came from a woman aged 40 to 50 who had recovered from COVID-19. Each CDR3 is given without its conserved first and last residue. The order of the fields is V gene, J gene, CDR3 protein.

>TRBV24-1|TRBJ2-3
ATSDLSGGAADTQY
>TRBV3-1/TRBV3-2|TRBJ1-2
ASTPSNNYGYT
>TRBV10-3|TRBJ1-6
AISEAGQGYGSPLH
>TRBV21-1|TRBJ2-7
ASSKGLSGSNEQY
>TRBV29-1|TRBJ1-1
SVEIRQGTEAF
>TRBV7-6|TRBJ2-2
ASSSTTGGYTGELF
>TRBV2|TRBJ1-6
ASRTGLNSPLH
>TRBV7-3|TRBJ2-1
ASSLAGGGNNEQF
>TRBV2|TRBJ2-5
ASNQLAGQETQY
>TRBV15|TRBJ2-7
ATSRGADTYEQY
>TRBV21-1|TRBJ2-2
ASSKVQVPTHESNTGELF
>TRBV5-5|TRBJ1-6
ASSLQGIGSPLH
>TRBV24-1|TRBJ2-2
ATSETVTGELF
>TRBV7-2|TRBJ1-1
ASRWNQGKNTEAF
>TRBV30|TRBJ1-6
AWSASGHANSPLH
>TRBV2|TRBJ2-3
ASSPRVFADTQY
>TRBV10-3|TRBJ2-7
AIKLEDSTNEQY
>TRBV4-1|TRBJ2-7
ASSQVQTGYEQY
>TRBV2|TRBJ2-7
ASRPLTGTSGGD
>TRBV7-9|TRBJ2-3
ASSSYGTDTQY
>TRBV13|TRBJ1-3
ASSLQSFSGNTIY
>TRBV4-1|TRBJ2-5
ASSQAKPDRPRY
>TRBV6-6|TRBJ1-2
ASSPGTGISIPYGYT
>TRBV19|TRBJ2-7
ASRSLTEQY
>TRBV5-1|TRBJ2-5
ASSLERAGETQY
>TRBV5-1|TRBJ1-6
ASSLVGGESNSPLH
>TRBV4-1|TRBJ2-3
ASSQESGLALTDTQY
>TRBV30|TRBJ2-3
AWSGQQGDTQY
>TRBV12-1|TRBJ1-3
ASSFGTGGSGNTIY
>TRBV5-1|TRBJ2-1
ASSLQAGVNYNEQF
>TRBV7-2|TRBJ2-1
ASSLRGGAYNEQF
>TRBV7-9|TRBJ1-1
ASSSTEAF
>TRBV4-1|TRBJ1-1
ASSPTGGTEAF
>TRBV19|TRBJ2-2
ASSRGRTGGNSGELF
>TRBV4-1|TRBJ2-2
ASSQSGFSEGELF
>TRBV5-1|TRBJ2-6
ASSREGTSSGANVLT
>TRBV9|TRBJ2-2
ASTKTGTGNTGELF
>TRBV19|TRBJ1-5
ASSANTGSNQPQH
>TRBV6-5|TRBJ1-2
ASSYSSGPEGYT
>TRBV20-1|TRBJ2-3
SARAGDTQY
>TRBV19|TRBJ1-2
ASSERAGADGYT
>TRBV12-3/TRBV12-4|TRBJ1-1
ASKRRGTEAF
>TRBV5-6|TRBJ2-1
ASSSGVPYNEQF
>TRBV10-3|TRBJ2-3
AISIERSTDTQY
>TRBV15|TRBJ1-1
ATSREVGGNTEAF
>TRBV7-9|TRBJ1-5
ASQALSGTGPNQPQH
>TRBV5-1|TRBJ1-3
ASSLAAGTGNTIY